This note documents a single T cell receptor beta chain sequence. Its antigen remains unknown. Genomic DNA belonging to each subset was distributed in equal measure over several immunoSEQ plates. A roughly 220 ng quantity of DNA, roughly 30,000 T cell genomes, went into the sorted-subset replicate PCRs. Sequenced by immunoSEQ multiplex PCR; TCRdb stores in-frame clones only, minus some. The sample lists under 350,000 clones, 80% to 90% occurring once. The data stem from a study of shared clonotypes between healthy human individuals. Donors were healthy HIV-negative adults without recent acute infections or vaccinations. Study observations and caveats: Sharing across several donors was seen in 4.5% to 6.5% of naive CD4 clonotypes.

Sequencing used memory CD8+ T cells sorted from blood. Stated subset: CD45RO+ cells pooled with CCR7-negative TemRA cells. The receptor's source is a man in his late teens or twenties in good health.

CDR3 protein: CASSEGGATYYNEQFF. In DNA, the CDR3 is TGTGCCAGCAGTGAAGGGGGGGCAACTTACTACAATGAGCAGTTCTTC. The chain uses TRBV6-1 and TRBJ2-1; either TRBD1 or TRBD2 may fit D (6 bases each). From germline, CDR1 is MNHNS and CDR2 SASEGT. CDR3 length: 16 amino acids. The V end lost 1 base, the J end lost 3 bases, and 13 bases lay between the germline ends.